What follows are 28 T cell receptor gamma chains derived from one specimen sequenced in a study of gamma-delta T cells after stem cell transplantation. TCRdb re-called the RT-PCR reads using CATT. The sample carries over 350 gamma-chain clones, 2.5% recorded once. Sample: gamma-delta T cells. All receptors come from a human donor. It is not recorded whose cells these are; they may come from a transplant donor.

In its sample, this clone is medium-sized. This likely came from a read error, as a far larger clone is one base away. This CDR3 is also generated by other DNA sequences in the sample. The V call is TRGV9, the J call TRGJ1 or TRGJ2. The CDR3 covers 13 residues. The germline gives CDR1 GITISATS, CDR2 ISYDGTV (reference sequence). The CDR3 DNA sequence: TGTGCCTTGTGGGAGGTAAATTATTATAAGAAGCTCTTT. It translates to CALWEVNYYKKLF.

Turning to this clone: The translation of this DNA and the TCRdb protein of a much larger clone differ at residue 11, probably owing to a read error; the protein shown here is translated from the DNA. This rearrangement joins TRGV9 to TRGJP. From germline, CDR1 is GITISATS and CDR2 ISYDGTV (reference sequence). The CDR3 extends over 17 amino acids. For the CDR3, the DNA is TGTGCCTTGTGGGAGGCCGGGGGGGGGTTGGACAAAAAAATCAAGGTATTT. This sequence encodes CALWEAGGGLDKKIKVF.

A remark on this clone: A read error likely explains this, since a far larger clone differs by one base. The chain employs TRGV9 and TRGJP. Germline CDR1 and CDR2: GITISATS and ISYDGTV (reference sequence). Trimming removed 3 bases from V and 9 bases from J; junction bases left unmatched: 11. The CDR3 runs 17 residues. The DNA of the CDR3 is TGTGCCTTGTGGGAGCCCCCCGCGGGGTTGGGCAAAAAAATCAAGGTATTT. As protein: CALWEPPAGLGKKIKVF.

In the case of this clone: This likely traces to a read error, being one base from a far larger clone. This rearrangement joins TRGV2 to TRGJ1 or TRGJ2. The V and J ends lost 9 bases and 4 bases, in that order; junction bases with no gene match: 3. CDR1 and CDR2 (germline): EGSNGY, YDSYNSKV. The CDR3 runs 10 residues. As DNA, the CDR3 is TGTGCCACCCGGTATTATAAGAAACTCTTT. Its protein is CATRYYKKLF.

Concerning this clone: It differs at one base from a far larger clone, so likely a read error. This sample also contains other DNA sequences that code for the same CDR3. V usage is TRGV2 and J usage is TRGJ1 or TRGJ2. Per germline, CDR1 EGSNGY and CDR2 YDSYNSKV. This CDR3 is 12 amino acids long. After removal of 0 bases from V and 13 bases from J, the junction contained 9 bases not matched to a gene. As DNA, the CDR3 is TGTGCCACCTGGGACGGGCGCAGGGAAAAACTCTTT. Translation: CATWDGRREKLF.

For this clone: The protein TCRdb lists belongs to a much larger clone and differs from this DNA's translation at residue 5, which points to a read error; the protein shown is made from the DNA. The genes are TRGV9 and TRGJ1 or TRGJ2. The CDR3 sequence is 16 residues long. Germline lookup yields CDR1 GITISATS and CDR2 ISYDGTV (reference sequence). The CDR3 loop is CALWGVQSPPGYKKLF. As DNA, the CDR3 is TGTGCCTTGTGGGGGGTGCAATCTCCTCCAGGTTATAAGAAACTCTTT.

The table lists this clone with a few counts. The mismatch at residue 6 between this DNA's translation and the TCRdb protein of a much larger clone likely reflects a read error; the protein shown is translated from the DNA. The chain employs TRGV9 and TRGJP. V dropped 2 bases and J dropped 6; count of bases not matched to a gene: 4. The CDR3 sequence is 16 residues long. CDR1 is GITISATS and CDR2 is ISYDGTV in the germline V gene (reference sequence). CDR3 bases: TGTGCCTTGTGGGAGGCACGAGAGTTGGGCAAAAAAATCAAGGTATTT. It is translated as CALWEARELGKKIKVF.

As to this clone: TCRdb's entry gives the protein of a much larger clone, which mismatches this DNA's translation at residue 13, likely from a read error; the protein reported here is translated from the DNA. The chain links TRGV9 to TRGJ1 or TRGJ2. Per the germline V gene, CDR1 is GITISATS and CDR2 is ISYDGTV (reference sequence). The CDR3 extends over 14 amino acids. This CDR3 is CALWEVKIYYKKIF. CDR3 DNA sequence: TGTGCCTTGTGGGAGGTAAAGATATATTATAAGAAAATCTTT.

This clone is judged medium-sized (0.01 to 0.1%). One base separates it from a far larger clone, so it is likely a read error. V is TRGV2 and J is TRGJ1 or TRGJ2. V lost 1 base and J lost 8; bases outside the gene matches: 11. The CDR3 runs to 14 residues. Looked up from germline, CDR1 is EGSNGY and CDR2 is YDSYNSKV. The CDR3: CATWDGPEDNKKLF. CDR3 sequence (DNA): TGTGCCACCTGGGACGGACCTGAAGATAATAAGAAACTCTTT.

The table lists this clone with a few counts. A far larger clone is a single base away, which makes a read error likely. Other DNA sequences in this specimen translate into the identical CDR3. The rearrangement links TRGV9 to TRGJP. The CDR3 extends over 15 amino acids. Looked up from germline, CDR1 is GITISATS and CDR2 is ISYDGTV (reference sequence). For the CDR3, the DNA is TGCGCCTTGTGGGAGGGCGAGTTGGGCAAAAAAATCAAGGTATTT. Translating it yields CALWEGELGKKIKVF.

The sample holds a few counts of this clone. A read error likely explains why the TCRdb protein, taken from a much larger clone, differs from this DNA's translation at residue 3; the protein shown is translated from the DNA. This rearrangement joins TRGV9 to TRGJ1 or TRGJ2. From germline, CDR1 is GITISATS and CDR2 ISYDGTV (reference sequence). CDR3 length equals 13 residues. The CDR3 is CASWDLNYYKKLF. The CDR3 DNA sequence: TGTGCCTCGTGGGACCTGAATTATTATAAGAAACTCTTT.

Comments on this clone: TCRdb's entry gives the protein of a much larger clone, which mismatches this DNA's translation at residue 7, likely from a read error; the protein reported here is translated from the DNA. V usage is TRGV9 and J usage is TRGJP. The germline V gene encodes CDR1 GITISATS and CDR2 ISYDGTV (reference sequence). CDR3 length: 16 amino acids. Trimming cost V 2 bases and J 8 bases; bases outside gene matches: 6. The CDR3 nucleotides are TGTGCCTTGTGGGAGGCCGGAAAGTTGGGCAAAAAAATCAAGGTATTT. Protein product: CALWEAGKLGKKIKVF.

By share, this clone counts as medium-sized. A far larger clone is one base from this, pointing to a likely read error. At the DNA level, this CDR3 is encoded by other sequences in the same sample as well. The rearrangement uses TRGV9 and TRGJ1 or TRGJ2. Looked up from germline, CDR1 is GITISATS and CDR2 is ISYDGTV (reference sequence). CDR3 size: 14 residues. The CDR3, as DNA: TGTGCCTTGTGGGAGCCACCTCCAACACTGAAGAAACTCTTC. Translated: CALWEPPPTLKKLF.

With respect to this clone: The protein that TCRdb holds for this DNA derives from a much larger clone and differs from the translated DNA at residue 8, which likely indicates a read error; the protein shown here is translated from the DNA. The CDR3 DNA reads as TGTGCCTTGTGGAATGATGAGTCGGGCAAAAAAATCAAGGTATTT. Translating it yields CALWNDESGKKIKVF. The chain has TRGV9 and TRGJP. CDR1 and CDR2 from the germline V gene are GITISATS and ISYDGTV (reference sequence). The CDR3 covers 15 residues.

This clone is labeled as medium-sized (0.01 to 0.1%). It differs at one base from a far larger clone, so likely a read error. The rearrangement links TRGV9 to TRGJ1 or TRGJ2. V shed 3 bases, J shed 10 bases, and the junction held 15 bases outside the gene matches. Germline CDR1 GITISATS, CDR2 ISYDGTV (reference sequence). The CDR3 length is 14 residues. CDR3 sequence reads: CALWEPPPALKKLF. For the CDR3, the DNA is TGTGCCTTGTGGGAGCCACCTCCAGCACTGAAGAAACTCTTT.

With regard to this clone: TCRdb pairs this DNA with a much larger clone's protein that differs at residue 2, likely a read error; the protein shown was translated from the DNA. CDR3 residues: CTTWDGRREKLF. The CDR3 DNA is TGTACCACCTGGGACGGGCGCAGGGAGAAACTCTTT. V and J are TRGV2 and TRGJ1 or TRGJ2. CDR3 length: 12 residues. The germline gives CDR1 EGSNGY, CDR2 YDSYNSKV.

Within the sample, this clone is large. The chain combines TRGV9 with TRGJ1 or TRGJ2. The V gene end was trimmed by 2 bases and the J gene end by 4 bases; junction bases not matched to a gene: 2. Germline V CDR1 and CDR2: GITISATS, ISYDGTV (reference sequence). The CDR3 runs to 12 residues. CDR3 nucleotides: TGTGCCTTGTGGGAGGCCTATTATAAGAAACTCTTT. Residues: CALWEAYYKKLF.

This clone was counted between two and nine times. It is likely a read error: a sequence one base away is far more abundant. Different DNA sequences within this sample yield the same CDR3. The V and J genes are TRGV9 and TRGJP. This CDR3 has 16 amino acids. Per the germline V gene, CDR1 is GITISATS and CDR2 is ISYDGTV (reference sequence). Here the CDR3 reads CALWEVSELGKKIKVF. Here the CDR3 DNA reads TGTGCCTTGTGGGAGGTGTCAGAGCTGGGCAAAAAAATCAAGGTATTT.

A remark on this clone: The TCRdb record carries a much larger clone's protein, which differs from this DNA's translation at residue 4; a read error is the likely cause, and the protein listed here is the DNA translation. This sequence joins TRGV9 and TRGJ1 or TRGJ2. The germline gives CDR1 GITISATS, CDR2 ISYDGTV (reference sequence). This CDR3 comprises 16 residues. This CDR3 reads CALREVQSPPGYKKLF. DNA of the CDR3: TGTGCCTTGCGGGAGGTGCAATCTCCTCCAGGTTATAAGAAACTCTTT.

This clone occurred a few times. TCRdb lists the protein of a much larger clone for this DNA, which differs at residue 10, so this is likely a read error; the protein given here is translated from the DNA itself. This chain connects TRGV4 to TRGJ1 or TRGJ2. The CDR3 spans 13 residues. The germline CDR1 and CDR2 sequences are EGSTGY and YDSYTSSV. The CDR3 nucleotides are TGTGCCACCTGGGATGCGGATTATTATAATAAACTCTTT. Translated, it gives CATWDADYYNKLF.

This clone was recorded a few times. Just one base apart from a much larger clone, this may be a read error. The same CDR3 arises from other DNA sequences in this sample as well. Here the CDR3 reads CALWEELGKKIKVF. CDR3 bases: TGCGCCTTGTGGGAGGAGTTGGGCAAAAAAATCAAGGTATTT. V gene TRGV9 combines with J gene TRGJP. In germline, CDR1 is GITISATS, CDR2 ISYDGTV (reference sequence). The CDR3 is 14 residues long.

This clone was found a few times. This DNA's translation differs at residue 8 from TCRdb's protein, which comes from a much larger clone; a read error is likely, and the protein shown is translated from the DNA. The chain uses TRGV9 and TRGJP. Germline CDR1 and CDR2: GITISATS and ISYDGTV (reference sequence). V lost 0 bases to trimming and J lost 9 bases; unmatched junction nucleotides: 5. This CDR3 is 16 amino acids long. Written as DNA, the CDR3 is TGTGCCTTGTGGGAGGTGGTAGGGTTGGGCAAAAAAATCAAGGTATTT. It yields the protein CALWEVVGLGKKIKVF.

This clone was observed a handful of times. This is likely an artifact of a read error, given a far larger clone one base away. V and J are TRGV9 and TRGJ1 or TRGJ2. The CDR3 spans 16 residues. Germline V gene data show CDR1 as GITISATS and CDR2 as ISYDGTV (reference sequence). The ends lost 2 bases at V and 6 bases at J; junction bases unmatched: 16. The CDR3 DNA sequence: TGTGCCTTGTGGGAGGCGCAATCTCCTCCAGGTTATAAGAAACTCTTT. Translating it yields CALWEAQSPPGYKKLF.

In its sample, this clone ranks as large. The same CDR3 also results from other DNA sequences found in this sample. This chain links TRGV9 with TRGJP. The CDR3 is 17 amino acids. V was pared by 0 bases and J by 4 bases, with 3 bases of the junction left unmatched. Per germline, CDR1 GITISATS and CDR2 ISYDGTV (reference sequence). CDR3 bases: TGTGCCTTGTGGGAGGTGCTCCAAGAGTTGGGCAAAAAAATCAAGGTATTT. Translation gives CALWEVLQELGKKIKVF.

This clone was counted only a few times. The TCRdb record carries a much larger clone's protein, which differs from this DNA's translation at residue 6; a read error is the likely cause, and the protein listed here is the DNA translation. The chain uses TRGV9 and TRGJ1 or TRGJ2. J gave up 6 bases and V 3 bases, and 17 bases lay outside the gene matches. The CDR3 loop spans 16 amino acids. Per germline, CDR1 GITISATS and CDR2 ISYDGTV (reference sequence). The CDR3 sequence: CALWEMQSPPGYKKLF. Here the CDR3 DNA reads TGTGCCTTGTGGGAGATGCAATCTCCTCCAGGTTATAAGAAACTCTTT.

By sample share, this clone is large. This clone may be a read error of a much larger clone one base away. This CDR3 is also generated by other DNA sequences in the sample. The chain couples TRGV9 to TRGJ1 or TRGJ2. Germline CDR1 and CDR2: GITISATS and ISYDGTV (reference sequence). With V trimmed by 2 bases and J by 1 base, 2 bases remained unmatched. CDR3 size: 13 residues. The CDR3 loop reads CALWEGNYYKKLF. The DNA of the CDR3 is TGTGCCTTGTGGGAGGGAAATTATTATAAGAAACTCTTT.

In regard to this clone: TCRdb shows a much larger clone's protein in place of this DNA's translation, and the two differ at residue 5, likely through a read error; the protein shown is translated from the DNA. The chain joins TRGV9 to TRGJ1 or TRGJ2. Germline trimming cut 5 bases from V and 0 bases from J; bases unmatched to any gene: 4. This CDR3 has 13 amino acids. The germline V gene has CDR1 GITISATS and CDR2 ISYDGTV (reference sequence). CDR3 residues: CALWGLNYYKKLF. CDR3 sequence (DNA): TGTGCCTTGTGGGGCCTGAATTATTATAAGAAACTCTTT.

As to this clone: TCRdb's protein, taken from a much larger clone, differs from this DNA's translation at residue 11, likely owing to a read error; the protein displayed comes from the DNA. This chain joins TRGV4 and TRGJ1 or TRGJ2. The length of the CDR3 is 13 residues. CDR1 and CDR2 (germline): EGSTGY, YDSYTSSV. The CDR3: CATWDADYYKELF. CDR3 in DNA: TGTGCCACCTGGGATGCGGATTATTATAAGGAACTCTTT.